The sequence of this TCR beta chain was determined in a study of blood T cells in healthy people across ages. Study outcomes and limitations: The unknown donor CMV status may have confounded expanded clonotype changes.

This clonotype was counted at least ten times. Its antigen is unidentified. Mismatch with germline at one junction end may stem from a read error. A second PCR, run for roughly 7 to 11 cycles, used a sample-barcoded 5' primer plus a J-beta primer mix. Each cDNA molecule was tagged by a template-switch adaptor that had 12 random nucleotides. TCRdb ran MiXCR on the 5' RACE reads and lists one entry per CDR3 protein. The sample holds around 1.7 million distinct CDR3 sequences, roughly 28% seen once. The draw of peripheral blood yielded about 9.4 milliliters from each donor. The sequencing sample was made of blood. This receptor was taken from a woman aged 25-40 years in good health.

Here the CDR3 reads CASSPGQGEAFF. The CDR3 DNA sequence: TGTGCCAGCAGCCCCGGACAGGGTGAAGCTTTCTTT. V and J are TRBV5-1 and TRBJ1-1; the match to TRBD1 covers 8 bases. In germline, CDR1 is SGHRS, CDR2 YFSETQ. The CDR3 consists of 12 residues.